The 14 T cell receptor beta chains presented below share a single source sample, sequenced in a study of shared clonotypes between healthy human individuals. TCRdb keeps only in-frame clones here, not all; method: immunoSEQ multiplex PCR. This sample has about 590,000 clones; 95% to 96% occur once, and the top ten carry 0.085% to 0.11%. As defined, naive CD8 cells were CD45RO-negative and positively selected for CCR7, with terminally differentiated effector memory CD45RA+ cells excluded. Sequencing was done on a sample of naive CD8+ T cells sorted from blood. The source is a woman aged 25 to 39 in good health.

The rearrangement links TRBV15 to TRBJ1-1; D possibly corresponds to TRBD1 (6 bases). The V end lost 0 bases, the J end lost 5 bases, and 10 bases lay between the germline ends. The V gene's germline CDR1 is LNHNV and CDR2 YYDKDF (reference sequence). The CDR3 consists of 14 residues. The CDR3 sequence: CATSRDWTETEAFF. CDR3 nucleotides: TGTGCCACCAGCAGAGATTGGACAGAAACTGAAGCTTTCTTT.

In this sample, this clone turned up a few times. DNA of the CDR3: TGTGCCAGTAGTATAGATTCAGGGGTCCTCTACGAGCAGTACTTC. Translated: CASSIDSGVLYEQYF. The rearrangement uses TRBV19 and TRBJ2-7, with TRBD1 as a possible D gene (6 bases). CDR3 length: 15 residues. The V end lost 0 bases, the J end lost 3 bases, and 12 bases lay between the germline ends. Germline V CDR1 and CDR2: LNHDA, SQIVND (reference sequence).

This chain links TRBV30 with TRBJ2-7; D is ambiguous. Germline CDR1 GTSNPN, CDR2 SVGIG (reference sequence). V was pared by 0 bases and J by 5 bases, with 8 bases between. CDR3 length: 12 residues. The CDR3 is CAWSVWGDEQYF. CDR3 in DNA: TGTGCCTGGAGTGTGTGGGGTGACGAGCAGTACTTC.

The chain links TRBV9 to TRBJ1-4; D unresolved. V was shortened by 5 bases and J by 8 bases, with 10 bases between the two germline ends. The CDR3 length is 12 residues. Germline V lookup: CDR1 SGDLS, CDR2 YYNGEE. CDR3 nucleotides: TGTGCCAGCAGAGGGAACGAGGAAAAACTGTTTTTT. Translation: CASRGNEEKLFF.

This chain links TRBV27 with TRBJ2-1; weak D call: TRBD1 (5 bases). V shed 2 bases and J shed 4 bases, with 15 bases lying between them. The CDR3 contains 16 residues. Germline CDR1 reads MNHEY; CDR2 reads SMNVEV (reference sequence). The CDR3, as DNA: TGTGCCAGCAGTTTAAGTACAGGAGCCCGGTACAATGAGCAGTTCTTC. Its translation is CASSLSTGARYNEQFF.

In its sample, this clone was seen once. This chain uses TRBV7-9 with TRBJ2-1; D call uncertain. The CDR3 has 13 residues. The germline V gene encodes CDR1 SEHNR and CDR2 FQNEAQ (reference sequence). The V and J ends lost 1 base and 8 bases respectively, with 9 bases between them. The CDR3 here is CASSLELDDEQFF. CDR3 DNA: TGTGCCAGCAGCTTAGAGTTGGACGATGAGCAGTTCTTC.

The gene calls are TRBV29-1 and TRBJ1-2, with 12 bases lining up with TRBD1. The CDR3 spans 16 residues. The V and J ends lost 0 bases and 5 bases, in that order; junction bases with no gene match: 7. Per the germline V gene, CDR1 is SQVTM and CDR2 is ANQGSEA. The CDR3 coding sequence is TGCAGCGTTGAAGACGAGTGGGGACAGGGGGCTTATGGCTACACCTTC. Translation: CSVEDEWGQGAYGYTF.

This chain uses TRBV5-1 with TRBJ2-7; TRBD1 aligns across 10 bases. V lost 5 bases to trimming and J lost 4 bases; unmatched junction nucleotides: 6. This CDR3 is 14 amino acids long. CDR1 is SGHRS and CDR2 is YFSETQ in the germline V gene. The CDR3 coding sequence is TGCGCCAGCAGACCTGACAGGGGGCGGTACGAGCAGTACTTC. This encodes CASRPDRGRYEQYF.

J is TRBJ2-7 and V is TRBV7-2; no clear D. Between the trimmed V and J ends, which lost 5 bases and 7 bases, there was a span of 12 bases. CDR3 length: 12 residues. Germline lookup yields CDR1 SGHTA and CDR2 FQGNSA. DNA for the CDR3: TGTGCCAGCAGCATTACACCGTTGGAGCAGTACTTC. Encoded protein: CASSITPLEQYF.

This chain joins TRBV28 and TRBJ1-2; TRBD1 might be the D (5 bases). Trimming took 8 bases from V and 4 from J, leaving 14 bases between them. Per the germline V gene, CDR1 is MDHEN and CDR2 is SYDVKM. The CDR3 is made up of 13 amino acids. The CDR3 here is CASDSQGGYGYTF. For the CDR3, the DNA is TGTGCCAGCGACAGTCAGGGAGGCTATGGCTACACCTTC.

The genes are TRBV2 and TRBJ1-1; D is unresolved. CDR1 SNHLY and CDR2 FYNNEI come from the germline V gene. Trimming cost V 5 bases and J 1 base, with 8 bases left between them. There are 13 residues in the CDR3. CDR3 sequence (DNA): TGTGCCAGCAGTCCCCCAGCGAACACTGAAGCTTTCTTT. Its protein is CASSPPANTEAFF.

The rearrangement links TRBV27 to TRBJ2-7; TRBD1 matches at 11 bases. This CDR3 is built from 15 residues. J was trimmed by 6 bases and V by 5 bases; bases with no gene match: 9. Germline V gene data show CDR1 as MNHEY and CDR2 as SMNVEV (reference sequence). CDR3 nucleotides: TGTGCCAGCAGTCACGGACAGGGGGCGTCCCCCGAGCAGTACTTC. Translation: CASSHGQGASPEQYF.

The chain carries TRBV5-1 and TRBJ2-5; perhaps TRBD2 as D (6 bases). This CDR3 has 16 residues. Trimming removed 0 bases from V and 3 bases from J, with 15 bases in between. CDR1 and CDR2 (germline): SGHRS, YFSETQ. The CDR3 bases are TGCGCCAGCAGCTTGGGATACGGGGGAATGGAAGAGACCCAGTACTTC. Protein: CASSLGYGGMEETQYF.

Here the CDR3 DNA reads TGCGCCAGCAGCTTGGCCAGTGTCGGCGGCACAGATACGCAGTATTTT. Its protein product is CASSLASVGGTDTQYF. V and J are TRBV5-1 and TRBJ2-3, with D unclear. Germline V gene sequence: CDR1 SGHRS, CDR2 YFSETQ. Trimming shortened V by 0 bases and J by 1 base, and 12 bases separated the two germline ends. This CDR3 comprises 16 residues.